The rows below give T cell receptor beta chains drawn from one sample of a study of cytomegalovirus exposure and HLA in healthy donors. Generated by immunoSEQ multiplex PCR, the TCRdb table keeps only in-frame clones and is missing some. The sample consists of under 200,000 clones, about four fifths of them appearing once. Specimen: PBMCs. The receptors stem from a male donor in good health and CMV-seropositive. Both conserved end residues are part of each CDR3. The D gene is left open where the match is weak. Size is omitted from some rows. Given values are once, few, many or a class for expanded clones.

V: TRBV7-2; size: NA; D: TRBD1; J: TRBJ2-7; CDR3: CASSLSGQDRAYEQYF; DNA: TGTGCCAGCAGCTTATCGGGTCAGGACAGGGCCTACGAGCAGTACTTC
V: TRBV6-1; size: once; D: NA; J: TRBJ1-1; CDR3: CASSENNLNTEAFF; DNA: TGTGCCAGCAGTGAAAACAACCTGAACACTGAAGCTTTCTTT
V: TRBV9; size: NA; D: TRBD2; J: TRBJ2-2; CDR3: CASSPRGANTGELFF; DNA: TGTGCCAGCAGCCCCCGGGGGGCGAACACCGGGGAGCTGTTTTTT
V: TRBV7-9; size: NA; D: TRBD2; J: TRBJ2-1; CDR3: CASNGGAPGEQFF; DNA: TGTGCCAGCAACGGGGGGGCGCCCGGGGAGCAGTTCTTC
V: TRBV19; size: NA; D: NA; J: TRBJ1-5; CDR3: CASMQGIGNQPQHF; DNA: TGTGCCAGTATGCAGGGGATCGGCAATCAGCCCCAGCATTTT
V: TRBV7-6; size: NA; D: TRBD1; J: TRBJ2-7; CDR3: CASSTRLGQGYEQYF; DNA: TGTGCCAGCAGCACAAGGTTGGGACAGGGCTACGAGCAGTACTTC
V: TRBV18; size: NA; D: NA; J: TRBJ1-4; CDR3: CASSPKSNEKLFF; DNA: TGTGCCAGCTCACCTAAATCGAATGAAAAACTGTTTTTT
V: TRBV5-1; size: NA; D: TRBD1; J: TRBJ2-6; CDR3: CASSGTGGGSGANVLTF; DNA: TGCGCCAGCAGCGGGACAGGGGGCGGCTCTGGGGCCAACGTCCTGACTTTC
V: TRBV4-3; size: few; D: TRBD2; J: TRBJ2-1; CDR3: CASSQGLAGANEQFF; DNA: TGCGCCAGCAGCCAAGGACTAGCGGGGGCCAATGAGCAGTTCTTC
V: TRBV27; size: NA; D: NA; J: TRBJ2-2; CDR3: CASSLFPGIIDGELFF; DNA: TGTGCCAGCAGTTTATTCCCGGGGATCATCGATGGGGAGCTGTTTTTT
V: TRBV28; size: NA; D: NA; J: TRBJ1-3; CDR3: CASLPKGSGNTIYF; DNA: TGTGCCAGCCTCCCCAAGGGGTCTGGAAACACCATATATTTT
V: TRBV30; size: NA; D: TRBD2; J: TRBJ2-1; CDR3: CAWSRGLAGGNEQFF; DNA: TGTGCCTGGAGTAGGGGACTAGCGGGAGGAAATGAGCAGTTCTTC
V: TRBV25-1; size: NA; D: TRBD1; J: TRBJ1-1; CDR3: CATSGQSNTEAFF; DNA: TGTGCCACCTCGGGACAGTCGAACACTGAAGCTTTCTTT
V: TRBV6-5; size: NA; D: TRBD1; J: TRBJ1-6; CDR3: CASRPDRESPLHF; DNA: TGTGCCAGCAGACCCGACAGGGAATCACCCCTCCACTTT
V: TRBV28; size: once; D: NA; J: TRBJ2-6; CDR3: CASSLAGANGLTF; DNA: TGTGCCAGCAGTTTAGCTGGGGCCAACGGCCTGACTTTC
V: TRBV18; size: NA; D: TRBD1; J: TRBJ2-5; CDR3: CASSPRQGAGGETQYF; DNA: TGTGCCAGCTCACCAAGACAGGGGGCAGGTGGAGAGACCCAGTACTTC
V: TRBV5-1; size: NA; D: NA; J: TRBJ2-3; CDR3: CASSLPTPNTDTQYF; DNA: TGCGCCAGCAGCTTGCCTACGCCTAACACAGATACGCAGTATTTT
V: TRBV27; size: NA; D: NA; J: TRBJ2-7; CDR3: CASRAGRNFLLGEQYF; DNA: TGTGCCAGCAGGGCGGGAAGGAACTTCCTCTTGGGCGAGCAGTACTTC
V: TRBV2; size: NA; D: NA; J: TRBJ1-5; CDR3: CASLLEINQPQHF; DNA: TGTGCCAGCCTTCTCGAGATTAATCAGCCCCAGCATTTT
V: TRBV11-2; size: NA; D: NA; J: TRBJ2-2; CDR3: CASSLEGRTHTGELFF; DNA: TGTGCCAGCAGCTTAGAAGGCCGGACACACACCGGGGAGCTGTTTTTT
V: TRBV7-9; size: few; D: NA; J: TRBJ2-3; CDR3: CASSSFTDTQYF; DNA: TGTGCCAGCAGCTCCTTCACAGATACGCAGTATTTT
V: TRBV7-6; size: NA; D: NA; J: TRBJ2-2; CDR3: CASSLAMRLSNTGELFF; DNA: TGTGCCAGCAGCTTAGCGATGAGACTTTCGAACACCGGGGAGCTGTTTTTT
V: TRBV6-5; size: NA; D: NA; J: TRBJ2-7; CDR3: CASSYSRGYEQYF; DNA: TGTGCCAGCAGTTACTCAAGGGGATACGAGCAGTACTTC
V: TRBV6-6; size: NA; D: NA; J: TRBJ2-7; CDR3: CASSYGGLGLYEQYF; DNA: TGTGCCAGCAGTTACGGAGGGCTTGGTTTATACGAGCAGTACTTC
V: TRBV5-4; size: NA; D: NA; J: TRBJ1-1; CDR3: CASSLTGSTEAFF; DNA: TGTGCCAGCAGCTTGACAGGGAGCACTGAAGCTTTCTTT
V: TRBV13; size: NA; D: NA; J: TRBJ1-1; CDR3: CASSFRRGVAEAFF; DNA: TGTGCCAGCAGCTTCCGCAGGGGTGTTGCTGAAGCTTTCTTT
V: TRBV11-2; size: NA; D: NA; J: TRBJ1-1; CDR3: CASFKTEINTEAFF; DNA: TGTGCCAGCTTTAAGACAGAGATTAACACTGAAGCTTTCTTT
V: TRBV2; size: NA; D: TRBD1; J: TRBJ2-1; CDR3: CASSWGTESNEQFF; DNA: TGTGCCAGCAGCTGGGGGACAGAGTCGAATGAGCAGTTCTTC
V: TRBV5-1; size: NA; D: TRBD1; J: TRBJ2-2; CDR3: CASSLRQGRNTGELFF; DNA: TGCGCCAGCAGCCTCCGACAGGGTCGGAACACCGGGGAGCTGTTTTTT
V: TRBV7-2; size: NA; D: TRBD1; J: TRBJ1-1; CDR3: CASSLRQGRNTEAFF; DNA: TGTGCCAGCAGCCTCCGACAGGGGAGGAACACTGAAGCTTTCTTT
V: TRBV25-1; size: NA; D: TRBD1; J: TRBJ1-2; CDR3: CASSPLGTGIEGYTF; DNA: TGTGCCAGCAGTCCTCTCGGGACAGGGATAGAAGGCTACACCTTC
V: TRBV4-3; size: NA; D: NA; J: TRBJ1-4; CDR3: CASSYKSLDEKLFF; DNA: TGCGCCAGCAGCTACAAAAGTCTTGATGAAAAACTGTTTTTT
V: TRBV7-9; size: few; D: NA; J: TRBJ1-4; CDR3: CASSPGKLFF; DNA: TGTGCCAGCAGCCCGGGAAAACTGTTTTTT
V: TRBV28; size: NA; D: TRBD2; J: TRBJ2-5; CDR3: CASSLPSGRETQYF; DNA: TGTGCCAGCAGTTTACCTAGCGGGAGAGAGACCCAGTACTTC
V: TRBV5-1; size: NA; D: NA; J: TRBJ1-2; CDR3: CASSLALVRGDGYTF; DNA: TGCGCCAGCAGCTTGGCCTTGGTCAGGGGAGATGGCTACACCTTC
V: TRBV25-1; size: NA; D: NA; J: TRBJ2-1; CDR3: CASSVGGASSEQFF; DNA: TGTGCCAGCAGTGTGGGGGGGGCTAGCAGTGAGCAGTTCTTC
V: TRBV6-5; size: NA; D: TRBD2; J: TRBJ2-7; CDR3: CASSYSAGGTYEQYF; DNA: TGTGCCAGCAGTTACTCAGCGGGAGGAACCTACGAGCAGTACTTC
V: TRBV6-5; size: NA; D: NA; J: TRBJ1-2; CDR3: CASSYSYRAYGYTF; DNA: TGTGCCAGCAGTTACTCGTACAGGGCCTATGGCTACACCTTC
V: TRBV13; size: NA; D: NA; J: TRBJ2-1; CDR3: CASSLRAEPYNEQFF; DNA: TGTGCCAGCAGCTTAAGAGCGGAGCCCTACAATGAGCAGTTCTTC
V: TRBV18; size: NA; D: TRBD2; J: TRBJ2-1; CDR3: CASSLLAEGSYNEQFF; DNA: TGTGCCAGCTCACTACTAGCGGAGGGCTCCTACAATGAGCAGTTCTTC
V: TRBV30; size: NA; D: TRBD2; J: TRBJ2-7; CDR3: CAWGRLAGQGNEQYF; DNA: TGTGCCTGGGGCAGACTAGCGGGTCAAGGGAACGAGCAGTACTTC
V: TRBV28; size: NA; D: NA; J: TRBJ1-5; CDR3: CASTSGNQPQHF; DNA: TGTGCCAGCACCTCAGGGAATCAGCCCCAGCATTTT
V: TRBV5-1; size: NA; D: TRBD2; J: TRBJ2-1; CDR3: CASSFEGLASEQFF; DNA: TGCGCCAGCAGCTTCGAGGGACTAGCTAGTGAGCAGTTCTTC
V: TRBV6-5; size: NA; D: TRBD1; J: TRBJ2-7; CDR3: CASSYGGQGADEQYF; DNA: TGTGCCAGCAGTTACGGTGGCCAGGGGGCTGACGAGCAGTACTTC
V: TRBV9; size: NA; D: NA; J: TRBJ2-7; CDR3: CASSPRANGAYEQYF; DNA: TGTGCCAGCAGCCCCCGGGCAAACGGGGCCTACGAGCAGTACTTC
V: TRBV7-2; size: NA; D: NA; J: TRBJ1-5; CDR3: CASSSQGNSNQPQHF; DNA: TGTGCCAGCAGCTCCCAGGGGAATAGCAATCAGCCCCAGCATTTT
V: TRBV5-6; size: NA; D: NA; J: TRBJ1-6; CDR3: CASSGTLGSPLHF; DNA: TGTGCCAGCAGCGGGACTCTTGGATCACCCCTCCACTTT